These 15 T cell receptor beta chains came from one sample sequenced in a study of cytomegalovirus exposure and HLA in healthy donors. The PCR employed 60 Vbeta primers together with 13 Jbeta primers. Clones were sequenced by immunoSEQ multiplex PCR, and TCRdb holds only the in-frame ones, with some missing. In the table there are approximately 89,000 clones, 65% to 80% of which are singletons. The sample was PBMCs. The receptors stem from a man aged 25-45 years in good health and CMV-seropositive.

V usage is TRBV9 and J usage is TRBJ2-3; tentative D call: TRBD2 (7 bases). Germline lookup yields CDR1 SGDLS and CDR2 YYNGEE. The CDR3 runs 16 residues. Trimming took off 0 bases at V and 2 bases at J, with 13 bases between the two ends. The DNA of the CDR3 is TGTGCCAGCAGCGTAGGAGGGGCGGGGGCCACAGATACGCAGTATTTT. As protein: CASSVGGAGATDTQYF.

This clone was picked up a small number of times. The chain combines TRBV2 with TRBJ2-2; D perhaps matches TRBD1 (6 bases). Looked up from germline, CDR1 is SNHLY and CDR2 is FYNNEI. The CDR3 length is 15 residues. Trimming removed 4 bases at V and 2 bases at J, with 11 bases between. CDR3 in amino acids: CASSVWTVNTGELFF. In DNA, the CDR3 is TGTGCCAGCAGTGTTTGGACAGTTAACACCGGGGAGCTGTTTTTT.

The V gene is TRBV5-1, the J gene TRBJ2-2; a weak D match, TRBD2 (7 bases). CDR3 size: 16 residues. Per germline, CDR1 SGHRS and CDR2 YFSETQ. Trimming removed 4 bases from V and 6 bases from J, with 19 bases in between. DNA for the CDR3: TGCGCCAGCAGCAAAGGGGGGGAACCGGGATCCGGGGAGCTGTTTTTT. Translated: CASSKGGEPGSGELFF.

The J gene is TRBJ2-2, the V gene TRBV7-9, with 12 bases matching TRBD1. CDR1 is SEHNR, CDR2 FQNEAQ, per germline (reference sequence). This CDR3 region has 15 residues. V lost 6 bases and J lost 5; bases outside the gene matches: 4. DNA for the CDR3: TGTGCCAGCAGTCGGGACAGGGGGCGAACCGGGGAGCTGTTTTTT. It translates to CASSRDRGRTGELFF.

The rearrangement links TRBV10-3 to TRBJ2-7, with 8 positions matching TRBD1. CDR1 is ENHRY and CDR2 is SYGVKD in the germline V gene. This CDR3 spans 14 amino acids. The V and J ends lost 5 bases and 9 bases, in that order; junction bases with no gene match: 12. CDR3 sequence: CAISSGTGSTTQYF. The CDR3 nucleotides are TGTGCCATCAGTTCCGGGACAGGTTCTACGACGCAGTACTTC.

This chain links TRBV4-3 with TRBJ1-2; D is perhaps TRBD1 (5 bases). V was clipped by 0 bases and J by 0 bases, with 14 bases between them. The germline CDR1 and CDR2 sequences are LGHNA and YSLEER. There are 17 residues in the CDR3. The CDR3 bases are TGCGCCAGCAGCCAAGATCGGGGAGGGGTGACTAACTATGGCTACACCTTC. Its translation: CASSQDRGGVTNYGYTF.

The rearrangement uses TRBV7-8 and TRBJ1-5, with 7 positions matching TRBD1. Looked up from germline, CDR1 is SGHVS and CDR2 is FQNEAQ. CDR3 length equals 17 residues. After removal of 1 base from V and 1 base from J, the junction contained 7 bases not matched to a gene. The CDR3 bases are TGTGCCAGCAGCTTAGGAGACAGGGCGGACAGCAATCAGCCCCAGCATTTT. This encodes CASSLGDRADSNQPQHF.

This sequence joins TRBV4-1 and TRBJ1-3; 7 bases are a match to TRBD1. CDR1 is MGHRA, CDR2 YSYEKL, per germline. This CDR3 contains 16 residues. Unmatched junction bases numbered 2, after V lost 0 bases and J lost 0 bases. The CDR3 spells CASSQDTGASGNTIYF. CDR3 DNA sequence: TGCGCCAGCAGCCAAGATACAGGGGCCTCTGGAAACACCATATATTTT.

CDR3 sequence: CASSSPRVGGVLDTQYF. The CDR3 region has the DNA TGTGCCAGTAGTAGCCCCCGGGTTGGCGGGGTCCTTGATACGCAGTATTTT. This sequence joins TRBV19 and TRBJ2-3; D possibly corresponds to TRBD2 (6 bases). The V end was cut by 4 bases, the J end by 6 bases, with 23 bases between. The CDR3 totals 17 residues. In germline, CDR1 is LNHDA, CDR2 SQIVND (reference sequence).

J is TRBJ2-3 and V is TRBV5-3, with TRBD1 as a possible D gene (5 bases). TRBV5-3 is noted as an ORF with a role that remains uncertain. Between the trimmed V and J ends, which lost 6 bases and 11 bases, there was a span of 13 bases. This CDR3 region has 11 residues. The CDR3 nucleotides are TGTGCCAGAATGCTTCGCGACAGGCAGTATTTT. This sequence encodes CARMLRDRQYF.

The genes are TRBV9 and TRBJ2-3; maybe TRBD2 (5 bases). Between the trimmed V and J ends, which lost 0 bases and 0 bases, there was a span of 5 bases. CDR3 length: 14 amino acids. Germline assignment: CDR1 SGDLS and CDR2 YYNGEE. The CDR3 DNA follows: TGTGCCAGCAGCGTAGGCGGGAGCACAGATACGCAGTATTTT. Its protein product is CASSVGGSTDTQYF.

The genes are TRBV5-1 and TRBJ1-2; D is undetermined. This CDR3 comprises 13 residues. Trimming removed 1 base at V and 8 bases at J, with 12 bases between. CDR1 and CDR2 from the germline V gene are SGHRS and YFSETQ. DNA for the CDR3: TGCGCCAGCAGCTTGAGCGCGGGGTTGGGCTACACCTTC. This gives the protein CASSLSAGLGYTF.

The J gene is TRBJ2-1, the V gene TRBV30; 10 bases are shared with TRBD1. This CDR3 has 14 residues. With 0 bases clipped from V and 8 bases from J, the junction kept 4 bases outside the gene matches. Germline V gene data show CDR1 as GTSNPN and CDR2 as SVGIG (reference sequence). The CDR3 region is CAWSVVGTGDEQFF. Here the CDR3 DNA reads TGTGCCTGGAGTGTAGTAGGGACAGGGGATGAGCAGTTCTTC.

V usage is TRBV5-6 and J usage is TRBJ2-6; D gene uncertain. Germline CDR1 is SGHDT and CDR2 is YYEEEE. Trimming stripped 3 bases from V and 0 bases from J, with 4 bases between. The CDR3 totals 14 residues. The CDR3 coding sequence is TGTGCCAGCAGCTCCAACTCTGGGGCCAACGTCCTGACTTTC. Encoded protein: CASSSNSGANVLTF.

CDR3 nucleotides: TGTGCCAGCAGCAGCCCGGGACAGGGCCTCTACGAGCAGTACTTC. Encoded protein: CASSSPGQGLYEQYF. The gene calls are TRBV6-1 and TRBJ2-7, with 9 positions matching TRBD1. Trimming removed 6 bases from V and 3 bases from J; junction bases left unmatched: 9. CDR3 length: 15 residues. Per germline, CDR1 MNHNS and CDR2 SASEGT.